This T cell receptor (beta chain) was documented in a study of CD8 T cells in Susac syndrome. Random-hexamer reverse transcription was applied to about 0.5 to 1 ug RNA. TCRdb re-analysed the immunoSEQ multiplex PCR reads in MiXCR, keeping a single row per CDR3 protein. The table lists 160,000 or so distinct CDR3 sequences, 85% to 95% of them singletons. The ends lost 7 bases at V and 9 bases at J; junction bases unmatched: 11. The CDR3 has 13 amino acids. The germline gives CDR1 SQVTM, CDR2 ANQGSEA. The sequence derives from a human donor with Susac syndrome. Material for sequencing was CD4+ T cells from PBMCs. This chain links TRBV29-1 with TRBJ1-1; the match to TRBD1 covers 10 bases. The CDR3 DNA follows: TGCAGCGGGTCCGGGACAGGGGACGCGAAAGCTTTCTTT. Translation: CSGSGTGDAKAFF.